This passage covers 23 T cell receptor beta chains from one sample sequenced in a study of cytomegalovirus exposure and HLA in healthy donors. The PCR ran on 60 Vbeta and 13 Jbeta primers. Produced via immunoSEQ multiplex PCR; TCRdb's table is partial and in-frame only. The table has about 69,000 clones, about 70% seen once. The sequenced sample was PBMCs. The receptors shown here come from a woman in her 30s in good health and CMV-seronegative.

The V gene is TRBV7-3, the J gene TRBJ2-3; the D gene is possibly TRBD1 (5 bases). The CDR3 runs 12 residues. CDR1 and CDR2 from the germline V gene are SGHTA and FQGTGA. Deletions cut 5 bases from V and 5 bases from J, with 8 bases between. CDR3 protein: CASSQGGDTQYF. The CDR3 DNA reads as TGTGCCAGCAGCCAGGGCGGAGATACGCAGTATTTT.

V gene TRBV7-2 combines with J gene TRBJ2-2; D gene uncertain. Between the trimmed V and J ends, which lost 5 bases and 8 bases, there was a span of 6 bases. Germline CDR1 is SGHTA and CDR2 is FQGNSA. CDR3 length: 11 amino acids. The CDR3 nucleotides are TGTGCCAGCAGCACGAGGGGGGAGCTGTTTTTT. This encodes CASSTRGELFF.

This clone was counted a single time. The chain uses TRBV5-1 and TRBJ2-3; 9 bases fit TRBD1. V lost 4 bases to trimming and J lost 5 bases; unmatched junction nucleotides: 14. This CDR3 spans 17 amino acids. Germline CDR1 is SGHRS and CDR2 is YFSETQ. The CDR3 DNA reads as TGCGCCAGCAGCCGGATCGGGACAGGGCTTTTCGGAGATACGCAGTATTTT. The encoded protein is CASSRIGTGLFGDTQYF.

The count of this clone is one. The chain uses TRBV5-6 and TRBJ1-5, with TRBD1 matching over 7 bases. V was pared by 0 bases and J by 6 bases, with 3 bases of the junction left unmatched. Germline values: CDR1 SGHDT, CDR2 YYEEEE. The CDR3 extends over 14 amino acids. CDR3 sequence (DNA): TGTGCCAGCAGCTTGGGACAGGGAGGTCAGCCCCAGCATTTT. It encodes CASSLGQGGQPQHF.

The chain recombines TRBV10-3 with TRBJ2-7; a weak D match, TRBD1 (5 bases). This CDR3 has 18 residues. CDR1 and CDR2 from the germline V gene are ENHRY and SYGVKD. Trimming cost V 2 bases and J 2 bases, with 22 bases left between them. In DNA form, the CDR3 reads TGTGCCATCAGTGAGCTGGGTCAGGGATTGGGCGCGACCTACGAGCAGTACTTC. Its translation is CAISELGQGLGATYEQYF.

There are a few counts of this clone. The chain uses TRBV4-2 and TRBJ2-2; 12 positions match TRBD2. V was clipped by 6 bases and J by 3 bases; unmatched bases: 8. The CDR3 has 17 residues. CDR1 is LGHNA, CDR2 YNFKEQ, per germline. The DNA of the CDR3 is TGTGCCAGCAGTTACTCTAGCGGGGGGGCAGACACCGGGGAGCTGTTTTTT. This gives the protein CASSYSSGGADTGELFF.

The chain joins TRBV30 to TRBJ1-2; D ambiguous. The CDR3 contains 16 residues. The V end was cut by 4 bases, the J end by 8 bases, with 26 bases between. CDR1 is GTSNPN and CDR2 is SVGIG in the germline V gene (reference sequence). CDR3 in amino acids: CAWNPGVGGAAEGYTF. Written as DNA, the CDR3 is TGTGCCTGGAACCCTGGAGTGGGAGGAGCCGCTGAGGGCTACACCTTC.

This CDR3 is CASSYSRGPYNEQFF. For the CDR3, the DNA is TGTGCCAGCAGTTACTCTAGGGGGCCTTACAATGAGCAGTTCTTC. The rearrangement links TRBV6-5 to TRBJ2-1; 7 bases are shared with TRBD1. CDR1 MNHEY and CDR2 SVGAGI come from the germline V gene. Losses at the gene ends were 0 bases for V and 4 bases for J; bases not matched to a gene: 3. The CDR3 spans 15 residues.

The gene calls are TRBV7-3 and TRBJ2-2; 8 nucleotides align to TRBD1. The length of the CDR3 is 15 residues. Per the germline V gene, CDR1 is SGHTA and CDR2 is FQGTGA. V dropped 7 bases and J dropped 7; count of bases not matched to a gene: 11. The CDR3 is CASTPDRGLGGELFF. CDR3 sequence (DNA): TGTGCCAGCACCCCAGACAGGGGTTTGGGCGGGGAGCTGTTTTTT.

This clone has only one observation. The germline gene is not matched at one end of the junction; a read error may be the cause. Other DNA sequences from this sample encode an identical CDR3 as well. This chain connects TRBV10-3 to TRBJ2-3; weak D call: TRBD1 (6 bases). Germline V lookup: CDR1 ENHRY, CDR2 SYGVKD. The CDR3 runs to 14 residues. CDR3 sequence reads: CAIRQGLGADTQYF. The CDR3 DNA reads TGTGCCATCAGACAGGGCCTCGGGGCAGATACACAGTATTTT.

This clone was detected only a few times. The chain has TRBV6-1 and TRBJ2-7; possible D gene TRBD2, 6 bases. CDR1 and CDR2 from the germline V gene are MNHNS and SASEGT. V shed 4 bases and J shed 2 bases, with 24 bases lying between them. The CDR3 loop spans 18 amino acids. CDR3 sequence: CASSGGGMTDSLTYEQYF. CDR3 coding DNA: TGTGCCAGCAGTGGGGGCGGGATGACAGACTCACTGACCTACGAGCAGTACTTC.

This sequence joins TRBV6-5 and TRBJ2-7, with D hard to call. The CDR3 is 13 amino acids. The germline CDR1 and CDR2 sequences are MNHEY and SVGAGI. V was clipped by 8 bases and J by 0 bases, with 11 bases between them. DNA for the CDR3: TGTGCCAGCGGAGCCGCGGCCTCCTACGAGCAGTACTTC. Translation gives CASGAAASYEQYF.

This clone was counted between two and nine times. This chain links TRBV27 with TRBJ2-1; 7 nucleotides line up with TRBD1. The CDR3 is made up of 19 amino acids. Unmatched junction bases numbered 22, after V lost 10 bases and J lost 1 base. CDR1 and CDR2 (germline): MNHEY, SMNVEV (reference sequence). The CDR3 sequence: CATRRSETGSSLSYNEQFF. CDR3 DNA: TGTGCCACACGACGAAGTGAGACAGGGAGCTCCCTGTCCTACAATGAGCAGTTCTTC.

This clone was seen only a few times. The rearrangement uses TRBV14 and TRBJ2-7, with a tentative D call TRBD1 (6 bases). The CDR3 runs to 13 residues. CDR1 is SGHDN, CDR2 FVKESK, per germline. Trimming cost V 2 bases and J 2 bases, with 7 bases left between them. In DNA, the CDR3 is TGTGCCAGCAGCCAAAGGGGGACCTACGAGCAGTACTTC. Translation: CASSQRGTYEQYF.

The chain links TRBV7-2 to TRBJ1-1; D is possibly TRBD1 (6 bases). The germline V and J ends were trimmed by 3 bases and 3 bases, with 11 bases remaining between them. CDR3 size: 14 residues. Germline lookup yields CDR1 SGHTA and CDR2 FQGNSA. CDR3 residues: CASSFLDSYTEAFF. The CDR3 DNA is TGTGCCAGCAGCTTTTTGGACAGCTACACTGAAGCTTTCTTT.

Concerning this clone itself: One junction end does not reproduce the germline sequence, and a read error may be involved. This chain links TRBV6-1 with TRBJ1-1; D call uncertain. The CDR3 spans 11 residues. The V gene's germline CDR1 is MNHNS and CDR2 SASEGT. CDR3 protein: CASSENSRGDF. The CDR3 DNA reads as TGTGCCAGCAGTGAAAACAGTCGGGGTGACTTT.

V is TRBV28 and J is TRBJ1-3; no firm D call. The germline gives CDR1 MDHEN, CDR2 SYDVKM. V lost 2 bases, J lost 4 bases, and 15 bases lay in between. The CDR3 is 16 residues long. CDR3 sequence reads: CASSLGLGAVGNTIYF. As DNA, the CDR3 is TGTGCCAGCAGTTTAGGTTTGGGAGCGGTGGGAAACACCATATATTTT.

CDR3 loop: CASSYNRDRGSPLHF. The CDR3 nucleotides are TGTGCCAGCAGCTATAACAGGGATCGGGGTTCACCCCTCCACTTT. V gene TRBV7-9 combines with J gene TRBJ1-6; tentatively, D is TRBD1 (6 bases). CDR3 length: 15 residues. Germline loops: CDR1 SEHNR, CDR2 FQNEAQ (reference sequence). The V end was cut by 4 bases, the J end by 9 bases, with 16 bases between.

The chain couples TRBV19 to TRBJ1-2, with no clear D. The V end lost 3 bases, the J end lost 5 bases, and 10 bases lay between the germline ends. CDR3 length: 13 amino acids. Looked up from germline, CDR1 is LNHDA and CDR2 is SQIVND (reference sequence). The CDR3 sequence is CASSIPRAYGYTF. The CDR3 DNA sequence: TGTGCCAGTAGTATCCCGAGGGCTTATGGCTACACCTTC.

V is TRBV28 and J is TRBJ2-7; D gene unclear. Trimming pared 3 bases from V and 2 bases from J, leaving 8 bases between. The germline V gene encodes CDR1 MDHEN and CDR2 SYDVKM. The CDR3 runs to 13 residues. CDR3 nucleotides: TGTGCCAGCAGTTTTAGTCCCACCTACGAGCAGTACTTC. Encoded protein: CASSFSPTYEQYF.

To note about this clone: Sequence at one end of the junction differs from germline and may be a read error. The rearrangement uses TRBV7-7 and TRBJ2-5, with D perhaps matching TRBD1 (5 bases). This CDR3 is 14 amino acids long. CDR1 is SSHAT, CDR2 FNYEAQ, per germline (reference sequence). The CDR3 bases are TGTGCTAGCAGCTTTTCCAGGGTACAAGAGACCCAGTACTTC. Translated: CASSFSRVQETQYF. The whole variable domain, remainder taken from reference TRBV7-7 and TRBJ2-5, is GAGVSQSPRYKVTKRGQDVTLRCDPISSHATLYWYQQALGQGPEFLTYFNYEAQPDKSGLPSDRFSAERPEGSISTLTIQRTEQRDSAMYRCASSFSRVQETQYFGPGTRLLVL.

Here the CDR3 reads CASSLSGTNQPQHF. CDR3 nucleotides: TGTGCCAGCAGTTTGTCGGGAACCAATCAGCCCCAGCATTTT. This sequence joins TRBV27 and TRBJ1-5; D gene ambiguous. The CDR3 is 14 amino acids. V was shortened by 3 bases and J by 3 bases, with 9 bases between the two germline ends. Per germline, CDR1 MNHEY and CDR2 SMNVEV (reference sequence).

The chain uses TRBV19 and TRBJ1-5, with D uncertain. Germline V gene lookup returns CDR1 LNHDA and CDR2 SQIVND (reference sequence). The length of the CDR3 is 13 residues. V was pared by 11 bases and J by 1 base, with 12 bases between. This chain's CDR3 is CAQRDMSNQPQHF. The CDR3 nucleotides read TGTGCCCAGAGGGATATGAGCAATCAGCCCCAGCATTTT.